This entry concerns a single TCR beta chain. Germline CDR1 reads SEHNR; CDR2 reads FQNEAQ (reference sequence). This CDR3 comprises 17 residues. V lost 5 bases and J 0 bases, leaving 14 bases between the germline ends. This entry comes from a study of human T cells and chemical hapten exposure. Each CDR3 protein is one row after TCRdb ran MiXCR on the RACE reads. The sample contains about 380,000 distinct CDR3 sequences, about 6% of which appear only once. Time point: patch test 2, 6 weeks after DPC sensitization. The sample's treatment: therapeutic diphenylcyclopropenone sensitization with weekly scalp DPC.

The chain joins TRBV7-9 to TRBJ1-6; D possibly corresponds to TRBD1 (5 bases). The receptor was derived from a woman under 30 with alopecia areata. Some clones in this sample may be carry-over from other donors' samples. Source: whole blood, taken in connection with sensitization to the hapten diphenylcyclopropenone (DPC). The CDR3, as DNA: TGTGCCAGCAGCCCTGGGGGGGAAAGCTCCTATAATTCACCCCTCCACTTT. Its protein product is CASSPGGESSYNSPLHF.